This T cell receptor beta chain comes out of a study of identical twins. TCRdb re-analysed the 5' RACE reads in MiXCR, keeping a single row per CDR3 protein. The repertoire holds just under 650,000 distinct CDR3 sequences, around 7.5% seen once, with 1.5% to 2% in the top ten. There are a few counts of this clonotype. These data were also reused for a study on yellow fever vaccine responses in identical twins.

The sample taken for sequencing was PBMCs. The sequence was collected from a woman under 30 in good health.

The CDR3 sequence is CASYGFGSQYF. Written as DNA, the CDR3 is TGTGCCAGCTACGGTTTTGGCTCGCAGTATTTT. The chain couples TRBV7-9 to TRBJ2-3, with D uncertain. The CDR3 spans 11 residues. Germline CDR1 and CDR2: SEHNR and FQNEAQ (reference sequence). V lost 8 bases and J 10 bases, leaving 13 bases between the germline ends.